This T cell receptor (beta chain) was observed in a study of EBV T-cell therapy then PD-1 blockade in nasopharyngeal carcinoma. Concerning this clone itself: Its antigen is as yet unknown.

CDR1 is LGHNA and CDR2 is YSLEER in the germline V gene. V trimming: 0 bases; J trimming: 4 bases; junction bases outside the gene matches: 2. This CDR3 contains 16 residues. Treatment denoted: AdE1-LMPpoly-expanded autologous EBV-specific T-cell therapy followed by anti-PD-1 nivolumab. Sequencing used immunoSEQ multiplex PCR; TCRdb keeps in-frame clones, though not all of them. Of 14,000 or so clones listed, around four fifths are singletons. The receptor's source is a man between 40 and 49 years old with nasopharyngeal carcinoma. V is TRBV4-3 and J is TRBJ2-3; 12 nucleotides agree with TRBD2. The sample in question was CD8+ T cells from blood, obtained around day 100 from a patient whose treatment included autologous EBV-specific T cells and nivolumab. CDR3 DNA sequence: TGCGCCAGCAGCCAAGAACTAGCGGGGGGTGCAGATACGCAGTATTTT. It codes for CASSQELAGGADTQYF.